This paragraph covers one TCR beta chain sequence. This entry is derived from a study of control samples from healthy donors and cancer patients. Sequencing was performed with immunoSEQ multiplex PCR; in TCRdb, only in-frame clones are kept and a portion is missing. The sample contains 45,000 to 60,000 clones, 80% of which appear only once. Per germline, CDR1 LNHDA and CDR2 SQIVND (reference sequence). Trimming removed 4 bases from V and 4 bases from J; junction bases left unmatched: 8. This CDR3 spans 15 amino acids. This clonotype was sampled from a man between 70 and 80 years old in good health. The sample was blood. V usage is TRBV19 and J usage is TRBJ1-2; 8 bases are shared with TRBD1. The CDR3 nucleotides are TGTGCCAGTAGTAAAGGGACAGGAAAATTCTATGGCTACACCTTC. It specifies CASSKGTGKFYGYTF.